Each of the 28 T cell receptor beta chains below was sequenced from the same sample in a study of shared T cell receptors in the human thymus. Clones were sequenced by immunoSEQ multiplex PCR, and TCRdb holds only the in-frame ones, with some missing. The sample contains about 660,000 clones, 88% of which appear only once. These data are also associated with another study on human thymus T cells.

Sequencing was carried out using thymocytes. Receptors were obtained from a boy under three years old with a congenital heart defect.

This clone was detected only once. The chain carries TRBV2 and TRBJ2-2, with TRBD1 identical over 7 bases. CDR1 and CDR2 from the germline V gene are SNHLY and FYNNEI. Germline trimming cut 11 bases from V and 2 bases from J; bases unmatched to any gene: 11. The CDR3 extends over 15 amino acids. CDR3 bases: TGTGCCCCCGCACCGACAGGGCGAAACACCGGGGAGCTGTTTTTT. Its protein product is CAPAPTGRNTGELFF.

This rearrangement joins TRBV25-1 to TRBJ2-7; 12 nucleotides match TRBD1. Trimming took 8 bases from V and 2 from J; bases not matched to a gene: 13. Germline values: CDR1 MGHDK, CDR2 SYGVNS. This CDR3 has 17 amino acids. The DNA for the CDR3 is TGTGCCAGCTCGGGACAGGGGGCTAGCGGGAGAACCTACGAGCAGTACTTC. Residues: CASSGQGASGRTYEQYF.

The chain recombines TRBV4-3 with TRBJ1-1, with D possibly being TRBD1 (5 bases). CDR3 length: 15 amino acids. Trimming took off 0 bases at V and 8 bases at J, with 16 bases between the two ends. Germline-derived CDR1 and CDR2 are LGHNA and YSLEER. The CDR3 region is CASSQDRKRNREAFF. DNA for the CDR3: TGCGCCAGCAGCCAAGATCGTAAGCGCAACAGGGAAGCTTTCTTT.

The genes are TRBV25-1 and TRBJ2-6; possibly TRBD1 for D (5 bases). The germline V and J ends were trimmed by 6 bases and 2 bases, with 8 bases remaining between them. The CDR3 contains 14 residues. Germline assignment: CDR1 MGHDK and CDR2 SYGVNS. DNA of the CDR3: TGTGCCAGCAGATCAGGGCCTGGGGCCAACGTCCTGACTTTC. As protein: CASRSGPGANVLTF.

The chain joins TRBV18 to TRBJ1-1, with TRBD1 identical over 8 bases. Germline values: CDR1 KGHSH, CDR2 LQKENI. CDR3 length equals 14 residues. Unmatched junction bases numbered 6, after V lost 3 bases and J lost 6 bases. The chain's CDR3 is CASSPSDREAEAFF. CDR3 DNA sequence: TGTGCCAGCTCACCCTCGGACAGGGAGGCTGAAGCTTTCTTT.

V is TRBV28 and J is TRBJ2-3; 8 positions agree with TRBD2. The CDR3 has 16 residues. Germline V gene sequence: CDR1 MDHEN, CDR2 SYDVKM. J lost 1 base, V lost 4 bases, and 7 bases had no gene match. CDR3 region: CASSCHQTSGTDTQYF. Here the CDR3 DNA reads TGTGCCAGCAGTTGCCACCAGACTAGCGGCACAGATACGCAGTATTTT.

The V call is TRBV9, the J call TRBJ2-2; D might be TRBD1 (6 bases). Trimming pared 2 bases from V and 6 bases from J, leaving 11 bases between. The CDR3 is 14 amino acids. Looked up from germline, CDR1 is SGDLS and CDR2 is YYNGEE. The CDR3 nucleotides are TGTGCCAGCAGCGTCTACAGGGAGTCCGGGGAGCTGTTTTTT. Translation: CASSVYRESGELFF.

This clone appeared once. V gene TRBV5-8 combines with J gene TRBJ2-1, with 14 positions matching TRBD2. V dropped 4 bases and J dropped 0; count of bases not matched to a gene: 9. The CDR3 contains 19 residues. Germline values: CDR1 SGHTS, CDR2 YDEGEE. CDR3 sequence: CASSLSRTSGRPSYNEQFF. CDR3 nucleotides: TGTGCCAGCAGCCTATCCCGGACTAGCGGGAGGCCCTCCTACAATGAGCAGTTCTTC.

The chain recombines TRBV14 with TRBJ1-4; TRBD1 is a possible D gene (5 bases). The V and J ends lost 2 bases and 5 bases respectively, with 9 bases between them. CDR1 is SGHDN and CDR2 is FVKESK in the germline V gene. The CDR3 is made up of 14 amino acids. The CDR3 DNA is TGTGCCAGCAGCCAACGGACACGGAATGAAAAACTGTTTTTT. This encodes CASSQRTRNEKLFF.

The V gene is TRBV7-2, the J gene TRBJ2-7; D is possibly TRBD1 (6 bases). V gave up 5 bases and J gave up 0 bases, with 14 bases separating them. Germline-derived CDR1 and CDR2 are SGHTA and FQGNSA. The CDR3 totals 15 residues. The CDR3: CASSPTGFASYEQYF. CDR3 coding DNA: TGTGCCAGCAGCCCCACAGGGTTCGCCTCCTACGAGCAGTACTTC.

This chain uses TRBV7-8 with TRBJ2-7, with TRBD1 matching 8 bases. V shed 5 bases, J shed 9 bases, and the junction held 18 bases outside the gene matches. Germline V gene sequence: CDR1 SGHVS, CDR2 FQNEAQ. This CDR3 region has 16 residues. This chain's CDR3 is CASSERDRQTPLGQYF. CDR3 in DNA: TGTGCCAGCAGCGAAAGGGACAGGCAAACTCCCCTCGGGCAGTACTTC.

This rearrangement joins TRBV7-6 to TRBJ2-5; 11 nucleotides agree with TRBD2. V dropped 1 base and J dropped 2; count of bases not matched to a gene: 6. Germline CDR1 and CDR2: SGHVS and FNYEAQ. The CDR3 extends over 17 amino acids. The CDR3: CASSLGYSGRGQETQYF. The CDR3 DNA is TGTGCCAGCAGCTTAGGATATAGCGGGAGGGGTCAAGAGACCCAGTACTTC.

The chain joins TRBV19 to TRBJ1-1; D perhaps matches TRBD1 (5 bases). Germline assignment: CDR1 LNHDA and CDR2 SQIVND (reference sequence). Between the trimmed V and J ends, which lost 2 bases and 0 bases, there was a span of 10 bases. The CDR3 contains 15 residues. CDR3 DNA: TGTGCCAGTAGTATAAAGCGACAGCTGAACACTGAAGCTTTCTTT. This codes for CASSIKRQLNTEAFF. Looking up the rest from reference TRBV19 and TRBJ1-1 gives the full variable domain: DGGITQSPKYLFRKEGQNVTLSCEQNLNHDAMYWYRQDPGQGLRLIYYSQIVNDFQKGDIAEGYSVSREKKESFPLTVTSAQKNPTAFYLCASSIKRQLNTEAFFGQGTRLTVV.

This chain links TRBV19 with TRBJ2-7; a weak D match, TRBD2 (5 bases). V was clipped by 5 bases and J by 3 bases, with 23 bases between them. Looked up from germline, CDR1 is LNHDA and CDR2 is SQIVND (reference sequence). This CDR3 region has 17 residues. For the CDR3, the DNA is TGTGCCAGTAGTGTCGGATTAGGTGGACCGGGGATCTACGAGCAGTACTTC. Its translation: CASSVGLGGPGIYEQYF.

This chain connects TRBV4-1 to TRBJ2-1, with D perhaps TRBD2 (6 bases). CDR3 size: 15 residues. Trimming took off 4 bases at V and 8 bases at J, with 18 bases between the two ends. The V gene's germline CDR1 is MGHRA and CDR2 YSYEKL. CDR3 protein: CASSPHGRRAHEQFF. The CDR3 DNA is TGCGCCAGCAGCCCCCACGGACGGAGGGCTCATGAGCAGTTCTTC.

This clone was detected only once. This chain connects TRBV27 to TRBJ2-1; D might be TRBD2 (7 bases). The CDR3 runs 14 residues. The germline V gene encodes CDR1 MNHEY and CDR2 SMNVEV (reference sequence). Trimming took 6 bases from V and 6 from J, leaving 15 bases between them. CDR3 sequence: CASRRGEGSNEQFF. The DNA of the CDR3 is TGTGCCAGCAGAAGGGGGGAGGGCTCCAATGAGCAGTTCTTC.

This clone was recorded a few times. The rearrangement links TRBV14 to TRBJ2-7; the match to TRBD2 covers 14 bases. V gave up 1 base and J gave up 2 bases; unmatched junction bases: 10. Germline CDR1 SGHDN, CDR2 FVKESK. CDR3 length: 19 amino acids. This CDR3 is CASSQAREGGLAGAYEQYF. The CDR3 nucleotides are TGTGCCAGCAGCCAAGCAAGAGAAGGGGGACTAGCGGGAGCCTACGAGCAGTACTTC. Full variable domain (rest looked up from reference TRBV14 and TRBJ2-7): EAGVTQFPSHSVIEKGQTVTLRCDPISGHDNLYWYRRVMGKEIKFLLHFVKESKQDESGMPNNRFLAERTGGTYSTLKVQPAELEDSGVYFCASSQAREGGLAGAYEQYFGPGTRLTVT.

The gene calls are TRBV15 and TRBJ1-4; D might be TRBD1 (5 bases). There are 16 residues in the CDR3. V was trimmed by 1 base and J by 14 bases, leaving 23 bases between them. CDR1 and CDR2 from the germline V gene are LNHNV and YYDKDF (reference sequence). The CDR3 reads CATSRGEYPGSAYLFF. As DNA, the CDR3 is TGTGCCACCAGCAGAGGAGAGTATCCAGGGTCGGCCTATCTGTTTTTT. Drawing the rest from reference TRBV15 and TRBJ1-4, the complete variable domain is DAMVIQNPRYQVTQFGKPVTLSCSQTLNHNVMYWYQQKSSQAPKLLFHYYDKDFNNEADTPDNFQSRRPNTSFCFLDIRSPGLGDTAMYLCATSRGEYPGSAYLFFGSGTQLSVL.

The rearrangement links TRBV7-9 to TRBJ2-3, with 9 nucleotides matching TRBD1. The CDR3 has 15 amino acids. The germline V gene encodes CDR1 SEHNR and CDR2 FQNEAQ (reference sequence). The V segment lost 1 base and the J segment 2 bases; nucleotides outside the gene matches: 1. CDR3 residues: CASSLGDRVTDTQYF. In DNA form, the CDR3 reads TGTGCCAGCAGCTTAGGGGACAGGGTCACAGATACGCAGTATTTT.

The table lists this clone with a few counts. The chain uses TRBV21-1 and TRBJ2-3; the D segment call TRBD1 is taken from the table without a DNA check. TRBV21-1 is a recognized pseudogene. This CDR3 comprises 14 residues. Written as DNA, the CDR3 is TGTGCCAGCAGCCGGACAGATAGCACAGATACGCAGTATTTT. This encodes CASSRTDSTDTQYF.

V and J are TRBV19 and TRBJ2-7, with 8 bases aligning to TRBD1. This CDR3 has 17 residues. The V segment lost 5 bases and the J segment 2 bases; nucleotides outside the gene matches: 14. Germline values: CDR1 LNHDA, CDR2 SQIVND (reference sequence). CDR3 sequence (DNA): TGTGCCAGTAGTCCCCAGACAGGGGACCTAGGTACCTACGAGCAGTACTTC. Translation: CASSPQTGDLGTYEQYF.

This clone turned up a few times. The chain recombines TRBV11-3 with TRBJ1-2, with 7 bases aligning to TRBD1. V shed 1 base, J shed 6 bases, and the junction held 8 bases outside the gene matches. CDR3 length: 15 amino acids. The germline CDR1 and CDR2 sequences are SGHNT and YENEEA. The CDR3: CASSLGGGGGHGYTF. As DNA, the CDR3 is TGTGCCAGCAGCTTAGGAGGGGGCGGCGGCCATGGCTACACCTTC.

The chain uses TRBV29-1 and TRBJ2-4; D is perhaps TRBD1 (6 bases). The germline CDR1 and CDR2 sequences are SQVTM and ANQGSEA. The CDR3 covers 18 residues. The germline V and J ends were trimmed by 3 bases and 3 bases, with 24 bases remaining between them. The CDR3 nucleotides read TGCAGCGTTGATGGGGTGGGACACGACAACGTGGGCAAAAACATTCAGTACTTC. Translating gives CSVDGVGHDNVGKNIQYF.

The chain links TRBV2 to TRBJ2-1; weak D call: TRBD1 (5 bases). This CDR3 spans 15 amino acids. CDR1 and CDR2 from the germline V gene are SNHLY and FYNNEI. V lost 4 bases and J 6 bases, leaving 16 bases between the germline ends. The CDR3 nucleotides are TGTGCCAGCAGTGGAGAACAGGCCATTTTCAATGAGCAGTTCTTC. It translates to CASSGEQAIFNEQFF.

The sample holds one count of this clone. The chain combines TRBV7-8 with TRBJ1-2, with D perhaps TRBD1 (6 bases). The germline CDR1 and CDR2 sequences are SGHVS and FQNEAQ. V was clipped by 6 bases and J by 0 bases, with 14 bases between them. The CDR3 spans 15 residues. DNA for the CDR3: TGTGCCAGCAGTGGGGGGGCCATAGCTAACTATGGCTACACCTTC. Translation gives CASSGGAIANYGYTF.

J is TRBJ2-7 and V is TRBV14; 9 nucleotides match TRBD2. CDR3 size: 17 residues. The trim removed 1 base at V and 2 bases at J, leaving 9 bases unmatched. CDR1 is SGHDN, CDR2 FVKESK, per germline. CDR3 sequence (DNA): TGTGCCAGCAGCCAAGGAGAAGGCGGGAGGGCCCCCTACGAGCAGTACTTC. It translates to CASSQGEGGRAPYEQYF. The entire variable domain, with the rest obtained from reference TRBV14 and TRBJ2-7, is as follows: EAGVTQFPSHSVIEKGQTVTLRCDPISGHDNLYWYRRVMGKEIKFLLHFVKESKQDESGMPNNRFLAERTGGTYSTLKVQPAELEDSGVYFCASSQGEGGRAPYEQYFGPGTRLTVT.

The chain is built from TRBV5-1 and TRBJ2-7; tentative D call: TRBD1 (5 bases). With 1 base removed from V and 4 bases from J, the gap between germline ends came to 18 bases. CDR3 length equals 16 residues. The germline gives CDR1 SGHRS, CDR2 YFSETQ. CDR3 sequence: CASSLFGPQVGYEQYF. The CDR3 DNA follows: TGCGCCAGCAGCTTGTTCGGCCCACAGGTGGGATACGAGCAGTACTTC.

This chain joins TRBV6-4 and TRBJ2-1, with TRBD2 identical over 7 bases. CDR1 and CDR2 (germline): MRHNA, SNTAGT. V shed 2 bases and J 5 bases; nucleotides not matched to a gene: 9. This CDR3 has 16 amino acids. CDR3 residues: CASSDQAGAKHNEQFF. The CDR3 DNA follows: TGTGCCAGCAGTGACCAGGCGGGAGCCAAGCACAATGAGCAGTTCTTC.